This TCR beta chain was retrieved from a study of cytomegalovirus exposure and HLA in healthy donors listed by TCRdb under 2017. Study-wide context: An earlier analysis of roughly 570 of the donors reported approximately 260 Gb of sequence data and 95 million to 120 million unique TCR beta sequences obtained from 180 million or so T cells. Five DR-DQ haplotypes were handled as single units for association and clustering because linkage in the cohort was strong. The study aimed to test whether signatures of past pathogen exposure could be identified by cataloging public T cell receptors. Using immunosequencing, the study profiled T cell repertoires from 500 to 800 subjects and related those repertoires to cytomegalovirus serostatus. Among 398 genotyped donors of the cohort, an average of around 240,000 unique TCR beta nucleotide sequences were sequenced per donor, roughly 18% of them non-productive. A later analysis re-examined previously published TCR beta repertoires from more than 550 donors and added high-resolution HLA genotyping to investigate patterns of TCR occurrence. Rather than using new phenotypic data, the later analysis identified candidate immune exposures from TCR beta sequences and from how often those sequences occurred across donors. Both class I and class II loci were covered by HLA typing, at four-digit resolution. A later genetic analysis used genome-wide SNP genotypes for about 65% of the roughly 700 donors, treating that subset as a discovery cohort. The number of donors typed differed by locus, with 629-630 for A, B, C, DRB1 and DQB1, roughly 520 for DQA1, approximately 570 for DPA1, and some 440 for DPB1. All discovery cohort repertoires had been generated on a single sequencing platform. To predict cytomegalovirus infection status, the study brought together high-throughput TCR immunosequencing, statistical association of individual TCRs with disease status, and machine learning. Of the 398 genotyped donors, roughly 76% were placed in the genetic ancestry cluster associated with self-reported Caucasian donors. Besides the first cohort of around 670 subjects, a separate validation cohort made up of 120 different subjects was used. Roughly 320 gigabases of sequencing data and 70 million to 100 million unique TCR sequences made up an early release that covered 640 HLA-typed donors. Donor age, sex, ethnicity and CMV serostatus were compiled alongside the repertoire data. An earlier analysis of several hundred of the donors applied high-throughput TCR beta sequencing to assess whether each TCR beta V gene segment acted as functional or pseudogenic. Results and caveats for the whole study, not just this receptor: A few of the identified cytomegalovirus-associated TCR beta chains were confirmed in vitro to be specific for cytomegalovirus antigens. Correlated functional status among segregating V segments might reflect linkage disequilibrium, but an unknown experimental factor could not be ruled out. V-gene and J-gene trimming of TCR beta chains was associated with a missense DCLRE1C variant in a later genetic analysis, and the association was replicated in an independent cohort. The study listed 164 TCR beta chains as associated with cytomegalovirus. While some public TCRs were present in many individuals, most TCR sequences turned up only very rarely across donors. A later analysis reported that several top co-occurrence clusters appeared linked to parvovirus B19, influenza, CMV and Epstein-Barr virus. An earlier analysis of approximately 570 of the donors showed that most TCR beta V segments appeared in productive rearrangements either about 87% or about 30% of the time, which broadly matched IMGT annotations. Specific HLA alleles were associated with 16,951 TCR beta sequences at a false discovery rate of 0.05 in a later analysis. According to the authors, the approach could potentially be generalized to other disease states and immunological phenotypes. Seventeen rarely observed V segments, including chromosome 9 orphons, were excluded from the earlier analysis of about 610 of the donors because counts were too low. The classifier was reported to diagnose cytomegalovirus status with high specificity and sensitivity in both the original cohort and the validation cohort. The sequencing pipeline was judged likely to have produced a cluster of highly shared sequence variants as a technical artifact. HLA typing was unavailable for some donors at each locus, so association tests used only the typed subset. Because the 87-base-pair reads could not distinguish some IMGT-functional V segments, including TRBV6-2 and TRBV6-3, those segments were excluded. The cohort was sequenced for TCR beta chains only, and without alpha or paired-chain data the features that could be detected were limited. Most CMV-associated TCR beta chains appeared to be HLA-restricted in a later analysis, and the HLA associations seemed to be driven largely by CMV exposure. When HLA alleles, especially DR and DQ, strongly co-occurred, attributing TCR associations to individual alleles was difficult. Compared with the approximately 670-donor mean, donors in an Asian-associated ancestry cluster had fewer N-insertions in productive TCRs, according to a later genetic analysis. A further reported finding was that TCR beta sequences accurately predicted the HLA-A and HLA-B alleles for most subjects in the first cohort. A later analysis found that TCR association rates varied across HLA loci, with DRB1 alleles showing the most associated TCRs and HLA-C alleles the fewest. Roughly uniform sequencing depth across donors was assumed in presence/absence analyses, although this assumption may not hold. In a later analysis, HLA-associated TCR beta chains were found to be more clonally expanded and to have lower generation probabilities than equally common non-associated chains. CMV serostatus was the only immune exposure information available for the cohort.

The germline V gene gives CDR1 as MGHDK and CDR2 as SYGVNS. Relative to germline, V is missing 8 bases and J is missing 7 bases, with 15 bases of the junction outside any gene match. The CDR3 runs 16 residues from the cysteine to the phenylalanine. CDR3 DNA only is kept here, 48 bases in frame from base 1. The cohort was made up of approximately 700 healthy bone marrow donors. At the time of sampling, every cohort member was nominally healthy, though immune exposures that went unrecorded were likely present. The donor tested CMV seropositive and was one of the 289 seropositive cohort members. A peripheral blood sample was collected from each donor, and TCR beta sequencing was performed on peripheral blood mononuclear cells. Genomic DNA extraction from the blood cell samples was performed with the Qiagen DNeasy Blood Extraction Kit. Preparation of the library involved the immunoSEQ multiplex PCR assay. The multiplex PCR relied on a mix of 60 forward primers for TCR Vbeta segments and 13 reverse primers for TCR Jbeta segments. The CDR3 region of rearranged TCR beta genes was amplified from genomic DNA with a multiplex PCR assay. The amplified TCR beta libraries were sequenced on the Illumina HiSeq System as 87-base-pair reads. The study's own analysis went as follows. A later analysis counted 65 million to 90 million unique TCR beta chains across the 550 to 700 repertoires, and around 9.9 million of these chains were shared by at least two donors. To remove PCR and sequencing errors, raw reads were error-corrected and collapsed into unique sequences using a nearest-neighbor algorithm that merged closely related sequences. To assign V, D and J gene segments, CDR3 sequences were aligned to IMGT reference sequences. Each retained sequence needed at least a six-nucleotide match to both a V gene segment and a J gene segment. Rearrangements were classified as productive when the CDR3 lacked stop codons and remained in frame with V and J, and all other rearrangements were classified as non-productive. Following IMGT convention, CDR3 was defined as the stretch from the second conserved V-encoded cysteine up to the conserved J-encoded phenylalanine. The earlier analysis of 587 of the donors excluded sequences that lacked an unambiguous match to a single V gene segment. In an earlier analysis of a few hundred of the donors, a V segment was called functional when productive rearrangements were above 56.7%, and segregating when the standard deviation between donors exceeded 5%. A statistical classification framework was built to diagnose cytomegalovirus status from the catalog of TCR beta chain sequences. A later analysis assigned V and J genes by comparing TCR nucleotide sequences with IMGT/GENE-DB human TR gene sequences. A later analysis assigned CDR3 sequences and most-parsimonious VDJ recombination scenarios with the TCRdist pipeline. In a later analysis, each TCR beta chain was defined by its CDR3 amino acid sequence together with its V-gene family, and reads lacking a unique V-gene family were excluded. As a way to deal with suspected cross-contamination and a sequencing artifact, a later analysis dropped 450 to 600 nucleotide sequences that were highly shared and had low generation probability. A later analysis calculated a clonal expansion index for each public chain from normalized within-repertoire ranks of inferred template counts. In a later analysis, generation probabilities were computed with a VDJ recombination model fitted to out-of-frame rearrangements, and the resulting probabilities were checked against IGoR. Hypergeometric tests were used in a later analysis to score TCR-TCR, TCR-HLA and TCR-CMV co-occurrence, with a repertoire-size bias correction applied to the TCR pairs. A later analysis estimated false discovery rates by permuting HLA or CMV assignments 20 times. In a later analysis, co-occurring TCRs were grouped with DBSCAN, and TCRdist sequence similarity was added when clustering was performed within HLA-allele-positive subsets. Repertoires with fewer than 30,000 or more than 120,000 public chains, plus five repertoires with anomalous nucleotide sharing, were excluded from co-occurrence clustering. Imported from immuneACCESS, the table was reduced by TCRdb to in-frame sequences with V and J called. These copies leave out some clones; in studies compared against another copy, an unresolved V gene accounts for under half, and the cause of the remainder is not known. V and J calls and clone size are given by that table; D and trimming were obtained from the DNA. Within this sample are around 190,000 clones, with about 81% of them counted one time only. The top ten clonotypes cover under 5% of the sample.

Regarding this clone: The specificity of this receptor is unknown. No base quality information exists; no much larger clone differs at one position.

The chain employs TRBV25-1 and TRBJ1-5, with 9 bases matching TRBD1. Input material: PBMCs. The sequence came from a man younger than 45 in good health and CMV-seropositive. Read as DNA, the sequence is TGTGCCAGCTCCCAAAGCGGGGGAACAGGGGGCCAGCCCCAGCATTTT. This encodes CASSQSGGTGGQPQHF. The full variable domain, with segments outside the CDR3 supplied by the reference TRBV25-1 and TRBJ1-5 proteins, appears as EADIYQTPRYLVIGTGKKITLECSQTMGHDKMYWYQQDPGMELHLIHYSYGVNSTEKGDLSSESTVSRIRTEHFPLTLESARPSHTSQYLCASSQSGGTGGQPQHFGDGTRLSIL.